This T cell receptor (beta chain) was found in a study of B cell selection in AIRE deficiency. TCRdb keeps only in-frame clones here, not all; method: immunoSEQ multiplex PCR. The repertoire includes 20,000 to 25,000 clones, 95% to 98% of them detected once, and more than 0.15% sits in the top ten. Study-wide findings and caveats: AIRE-deficient Tconv and Treg repertoires matched healthy donors in TCRBV, CDR3 length, diversity. About 29% of healthy-donor shared Treg TCRbeta sequences appeared in patient Tconv cells. Healthy donors alone shared about 32% of approximately 3,500 Treg sequences; patients alone less than 10%. Shared Treg sequences had shorter CDR3s, biased toward rearrangements with few non-templated insertions.

Conventional CD4 T cells were sorted as CD4+CD127+ cells. For this clone: Its matching antigen is unknown.

V lost 5 bases and J lost 4, with 19 bases in between. The germline V gene has CDR1 SGHRS and CDR2 YFSETQ. This CDR3 region has 16 residues. The TCR comes from a human donor with AIRE deficiency. The chain is built from TRBV5-1 and TRBJ2-1; D is possibly TRBD1 (7 bases). The material sequenced was conventional CD4+ T cells sorted from PBMCs. The CDR3 nucleotides are TGCGCCAGCAGTTTACCTCAGGGGGGCTTTTACAATGAGCAGTTCTTC. This translates into CASSLPQGGFYNEQFF.